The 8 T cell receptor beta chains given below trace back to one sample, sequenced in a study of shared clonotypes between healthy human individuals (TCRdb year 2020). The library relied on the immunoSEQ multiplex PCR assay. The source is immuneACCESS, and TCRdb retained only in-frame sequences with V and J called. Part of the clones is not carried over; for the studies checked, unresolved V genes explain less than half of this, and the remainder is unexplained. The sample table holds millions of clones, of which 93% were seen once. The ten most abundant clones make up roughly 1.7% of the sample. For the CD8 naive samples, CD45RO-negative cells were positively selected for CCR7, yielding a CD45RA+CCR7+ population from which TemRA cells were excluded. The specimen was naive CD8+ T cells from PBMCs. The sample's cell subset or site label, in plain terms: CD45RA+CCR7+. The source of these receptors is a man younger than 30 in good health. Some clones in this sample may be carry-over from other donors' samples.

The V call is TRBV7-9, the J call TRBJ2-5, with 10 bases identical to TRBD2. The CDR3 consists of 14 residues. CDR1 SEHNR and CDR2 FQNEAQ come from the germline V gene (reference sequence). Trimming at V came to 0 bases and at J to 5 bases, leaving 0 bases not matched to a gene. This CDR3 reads CASSLAGLAETQYF. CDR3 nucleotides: TGTGCCAGCAGCTTAGCGGGACTAGCGGAGACCCAGTACTTC.

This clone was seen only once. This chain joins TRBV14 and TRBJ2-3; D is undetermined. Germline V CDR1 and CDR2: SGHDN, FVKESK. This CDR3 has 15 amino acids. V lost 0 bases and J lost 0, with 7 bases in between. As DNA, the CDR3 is TGTGCCAGCAGCCAAGATATCGCTAGCACAGATACGCAGTATTTT. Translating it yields CASSQDIASTDTQYF.

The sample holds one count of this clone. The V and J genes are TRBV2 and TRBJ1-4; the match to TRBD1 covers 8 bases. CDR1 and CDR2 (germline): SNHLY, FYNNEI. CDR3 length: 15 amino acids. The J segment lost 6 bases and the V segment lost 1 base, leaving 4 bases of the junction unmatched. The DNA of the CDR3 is TGTGCCAGCAGTGAAGGGACAGGGTGGGATGAAAAACTGTTTTTT. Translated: CASSEGTGWDEKLFF. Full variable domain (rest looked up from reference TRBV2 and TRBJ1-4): EPEVTQTPSHQVTQMGQEVILRCVPISNHLYFYWYRQILGQKVEFLVSFYNNEISEKSEIFDDQFSVERPDGSNFTLKIRSTKLEDSAMYFCASSEGTGWDEKLFFGSGTQLSVL.

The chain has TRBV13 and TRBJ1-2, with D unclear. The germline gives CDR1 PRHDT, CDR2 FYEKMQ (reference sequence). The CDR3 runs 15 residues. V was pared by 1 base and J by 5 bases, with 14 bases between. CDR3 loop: CASSLEKRASYGYTF. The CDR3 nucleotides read TGTGCCAGCAGCTTAGAAAAGAGGGCCTCGTATGGCTACACCTTC.

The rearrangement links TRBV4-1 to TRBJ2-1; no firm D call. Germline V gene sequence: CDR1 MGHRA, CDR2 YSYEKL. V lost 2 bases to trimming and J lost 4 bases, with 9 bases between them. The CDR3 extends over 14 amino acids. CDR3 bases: TGCGCCAGCAGCCAAATCCCCCGATACAATGAGCAGTTCTTC. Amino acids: CASSQIPRYNEQFF.

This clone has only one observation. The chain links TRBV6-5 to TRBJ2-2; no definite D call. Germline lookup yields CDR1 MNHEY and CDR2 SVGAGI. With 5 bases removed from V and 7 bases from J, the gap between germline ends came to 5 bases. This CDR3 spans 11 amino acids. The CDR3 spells CASSAGGELFF. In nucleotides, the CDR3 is TGTGCCAGCAGTGCAGGCGGGGAGCTGTTTTTT.

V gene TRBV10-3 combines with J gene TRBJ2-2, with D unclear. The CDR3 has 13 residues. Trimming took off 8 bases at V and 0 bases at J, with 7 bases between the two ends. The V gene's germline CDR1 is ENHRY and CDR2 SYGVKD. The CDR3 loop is CAISVSNTGELFF. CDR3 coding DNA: TGTGCCATCTCCGTGTCGAACACCGGGGAGCTGTTTTTT.

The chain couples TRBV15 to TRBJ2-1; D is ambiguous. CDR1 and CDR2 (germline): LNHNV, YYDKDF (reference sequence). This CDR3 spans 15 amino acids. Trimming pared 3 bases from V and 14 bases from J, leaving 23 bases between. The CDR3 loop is CATSSHGTSSYPEFF. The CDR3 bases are TGTGCCACCAGCAGTCACGGCACTTCTAGTTATCCCGAGTTCTTC.